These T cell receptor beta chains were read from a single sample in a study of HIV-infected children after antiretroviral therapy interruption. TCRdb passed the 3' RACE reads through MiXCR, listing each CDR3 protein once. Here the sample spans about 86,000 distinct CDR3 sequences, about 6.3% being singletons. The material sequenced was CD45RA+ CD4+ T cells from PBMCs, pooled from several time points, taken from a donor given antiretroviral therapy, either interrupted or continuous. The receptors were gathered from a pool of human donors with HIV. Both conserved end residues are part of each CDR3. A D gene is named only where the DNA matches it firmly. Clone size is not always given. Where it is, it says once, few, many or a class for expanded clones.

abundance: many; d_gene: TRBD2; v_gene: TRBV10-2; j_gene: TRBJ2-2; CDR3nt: TGCGCCAGCAGTGAATTTCGAGGACTAGCCGGGACCGGGGAGCTGTTTTTT; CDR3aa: CASSEFRGLAGTGELFF
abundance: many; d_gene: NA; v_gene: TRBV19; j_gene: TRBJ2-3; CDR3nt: TGTGCCAGTAGTCTCTCCGACACGGGCACAGATACGCAGTATTTT; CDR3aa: CASSLSDTGTDTQYF
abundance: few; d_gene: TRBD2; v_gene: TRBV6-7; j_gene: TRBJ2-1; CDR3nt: TGTGCCAGCGGGTGGAGCGGGGTTTACAATGAGCAGTTCTTC; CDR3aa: CASGWSGVYNEQFF
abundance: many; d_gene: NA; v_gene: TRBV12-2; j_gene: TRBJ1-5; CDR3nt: TGTGCAAGTCGCTTAGGGGGGTCGGACAGCGGCAATCAGCCCCAGCATTTT; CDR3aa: CASRLGGSDSGNQPQHF
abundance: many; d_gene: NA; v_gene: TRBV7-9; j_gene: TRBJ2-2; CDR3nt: TGTGCCAGCAGAGGAGCCCGGGTCAACACCGGGGAGCTGTTTTTT; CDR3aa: CASRGARVNTGELFF
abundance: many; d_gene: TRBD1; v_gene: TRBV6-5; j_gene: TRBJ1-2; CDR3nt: TGTGCCAGCAGGCCTACAGGGGGCAATGGCTACACCTTC; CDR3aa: CASRPTGGNGYTF
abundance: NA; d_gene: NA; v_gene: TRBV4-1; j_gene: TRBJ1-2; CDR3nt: TGCGCCAGCAGCCAAGTAGGCCGATTGAGCCATGGCTACACCTTC; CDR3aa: CASSQVGRLSHGYTF
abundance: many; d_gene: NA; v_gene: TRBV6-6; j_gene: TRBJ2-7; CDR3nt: TGTGCCAGCGGTGAAGCTGGGGGGCCAGCCTATGAACAGTACTTC; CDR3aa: CASGEAGGPAYEQYF
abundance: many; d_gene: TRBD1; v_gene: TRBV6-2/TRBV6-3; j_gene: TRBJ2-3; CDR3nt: TGTGCCAGCACGAGGGGGCCCCTCACAGATACGCAGTATTTT; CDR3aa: CASTRGPLTDTQYF
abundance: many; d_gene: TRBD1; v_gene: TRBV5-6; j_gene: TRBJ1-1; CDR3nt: TGTGCCAGCAGCTTACAGGGGCACACTGAAGCTTTCTTT; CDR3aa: CASSLQGHTEAFF
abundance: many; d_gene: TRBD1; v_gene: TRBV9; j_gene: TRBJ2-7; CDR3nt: TGTGCCAGCAGCGTATCGACAGGGGACTACGAGCAGTACTTC; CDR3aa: CASSVSTGDYEQYF
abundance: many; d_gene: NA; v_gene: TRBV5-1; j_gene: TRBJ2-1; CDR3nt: TGCGCCAGCAGCCCTGTGACAGCCGGTAGCTCCTACAATGAGCAGTTCTTC; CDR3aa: CASSPVTAGSSYNEQFF
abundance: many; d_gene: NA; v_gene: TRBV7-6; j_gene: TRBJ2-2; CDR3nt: TGTGCCAGCAGCCCGTACGGGACCGGGGAGCTGTTTTTT; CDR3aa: CASSPYGTGELFF
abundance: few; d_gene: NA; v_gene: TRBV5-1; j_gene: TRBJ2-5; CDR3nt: TGCGCCAGCACCCTCCGGGAACAAGAGACCCAGTACTTC; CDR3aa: CASTLREQETQYF
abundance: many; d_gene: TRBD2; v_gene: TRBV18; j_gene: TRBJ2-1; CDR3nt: TGTGCCAGCTCACCTCCCACGGGGGGGATCTACAATGAGCAGTTCTTC; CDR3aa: CASSPPTGGIYNEQFF
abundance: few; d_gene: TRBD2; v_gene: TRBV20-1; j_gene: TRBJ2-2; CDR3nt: TGCAGTGGTCGGCCGAGCGGGAGGGATGTCGGGGAGCTGTTTTTT; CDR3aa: CSGRPSGRDVGELFF
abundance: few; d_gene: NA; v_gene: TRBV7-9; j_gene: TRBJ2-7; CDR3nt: TGTGCCAGCAGCTTAGCACTTTCTAGCTCCTACGAGCAGTACTTC; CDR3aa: CASSLALSSSYEQYF
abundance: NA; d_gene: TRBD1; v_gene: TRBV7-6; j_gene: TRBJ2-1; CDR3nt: TGTGCCAGCAGCTTAAGGACAGGGGGCGGTGAGCAGTTCTTC; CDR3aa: CASSLRTGGGEQFF
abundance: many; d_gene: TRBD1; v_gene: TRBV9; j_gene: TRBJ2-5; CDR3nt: TGTGCCAGCAGCGTCTCACAGGGGGCAGAGACCCAGTACTTC; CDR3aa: CASSVSQGAETQYF
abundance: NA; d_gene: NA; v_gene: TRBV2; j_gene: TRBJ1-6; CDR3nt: TGTGCCAGCAGTGACGTGGGGGATAATTCACCCCTCCACTTT; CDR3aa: CASSDVGDNSPLHF
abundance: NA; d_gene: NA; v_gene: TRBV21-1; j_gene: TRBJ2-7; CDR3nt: TGTGCCAGCAGCCAAAAGGAGGAAGAGCAGTACTTC; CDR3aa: CASSQKEEEQYF
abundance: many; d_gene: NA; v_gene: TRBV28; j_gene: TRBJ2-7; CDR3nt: TGTGCCAGCAGACCTACGGGGTACGAGCAGTACTTC; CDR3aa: CASRPTGYEQYF
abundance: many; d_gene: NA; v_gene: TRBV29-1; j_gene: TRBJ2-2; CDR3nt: TGCAGCGTAGACTCAGGGAGCCCCACCGGGGAGCTGTTTTTT; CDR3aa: CSVDSGSPTGELFF
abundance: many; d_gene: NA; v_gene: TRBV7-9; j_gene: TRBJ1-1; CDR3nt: TGTGCCAGCAGCCGCGACACCAGCACTGAAGCTTTCTTT; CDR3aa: CASSRDTSTEAFF
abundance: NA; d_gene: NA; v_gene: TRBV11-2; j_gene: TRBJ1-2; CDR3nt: TGTGCCAGCAGTAGGGGGGGCTCCTATGGCTACACCTTC; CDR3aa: CASSRGGSYGYTF
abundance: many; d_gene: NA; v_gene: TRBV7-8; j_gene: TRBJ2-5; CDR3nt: TGTGCCAGCAGCTCCCGTCGGCAGACCCAAGAGACCCAGTACTTC; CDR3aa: CASSSRRQTQETQYF
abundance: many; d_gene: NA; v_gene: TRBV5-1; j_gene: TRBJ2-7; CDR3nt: TGCGCCAGCAGCTTACCCGACAGCTCCTACGAGCAGTACTTC; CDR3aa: CASSLPDSSYEQYF
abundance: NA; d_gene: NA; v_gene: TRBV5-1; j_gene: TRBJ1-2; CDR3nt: TGCGCCAGCAGCTTGAAGGGGCTAACAGGGAAGGGGGACTATGGCTACACCTTC; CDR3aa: CASSLKGLTGKGDYGYTF
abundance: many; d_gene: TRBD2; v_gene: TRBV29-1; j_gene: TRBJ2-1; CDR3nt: TGCAGCGTTGAATCGGGGGGGCTGACTTACAATGAGCAGTTCTTC; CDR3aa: CSVESGGLTYNEQFF
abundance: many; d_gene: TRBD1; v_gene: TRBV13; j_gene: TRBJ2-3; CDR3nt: TGTGCCAGCTCTCTCGGGACAGGGGAGAACACCTTGTACTTT; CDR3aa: CASSLGTGENTLYF
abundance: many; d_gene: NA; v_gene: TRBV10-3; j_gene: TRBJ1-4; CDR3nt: TGTGCCATCAGTGAGGGGACCAAACTGTTTTTT; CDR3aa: CAISEGTKLFF
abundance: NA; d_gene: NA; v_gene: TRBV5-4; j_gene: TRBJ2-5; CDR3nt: TGTGCCAGCAGCTTGTTTCTCTCGGGAGAGACCCAGTACTTC; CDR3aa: CASSLFLSGETQYF
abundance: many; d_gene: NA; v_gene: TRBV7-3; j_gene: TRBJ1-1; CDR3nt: TGTGCCAGCAGCAACTCACCCGGGCAGGGAGGAAACACTGAAGCTTTCTTT; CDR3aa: CASSNSPGQGGNTEAFF
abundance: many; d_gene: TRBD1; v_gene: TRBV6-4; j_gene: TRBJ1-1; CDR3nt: TGTGCCAGCAGCGGGACAGGAGTGAACACTGAAGCTTTCTTT; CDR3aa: CASSGTGVNTEAFF
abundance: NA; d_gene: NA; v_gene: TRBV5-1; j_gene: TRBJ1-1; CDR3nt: TGCGCCAGCAGGTCAAGGACGAACACTGAAGCTTTCTTT; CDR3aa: CASRSRTNTEAFF
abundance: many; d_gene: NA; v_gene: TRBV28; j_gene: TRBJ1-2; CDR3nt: TGTGCCAGCAGTTTATTAGCAGAGAACTATGGCTACACCTTC; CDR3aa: CASSLLAENYGYTF